This TCR beta chain derives from a study of T cells after yellow fever vaccination. This clonotype was seen more than once but under ten times. The CDR3 is 13 residues long. With 5 bases removed from V and 5 bases from J, the gap between germline ends came to 13 bases. Germline values: CDR1 SGHVS, CDR2 FNYEAQ. TCRdb re-analysed the 5' RACE reads in MiXCR, keeping a single row per CDR3 protein. The sample consists of under 500,000 distinct CDR3 sequences, roughly a sixth of them appearing once. The sequences come from PBMCs, collected before the yellow fever booster vaccination. The genes are TRBV7-6 and TRBJ2-7; tentative D call: TRBD1 (5 bases). This clonotype was obtained from a man aged 18 to 29 who received the YFV17D yellow fever vaccine. The CDR3 spells CASSPGQIHEQYF. Written as DNA, the CDR3 is TGTGCCAGCAGCCCTGGACAAATCCACGAGCAGTACTTC. The full variable domain, in which reference TRBV7-6 and TRBJ2-7 provide the parts outside the CDR3, is GAGVSQSPRYKVTKRGQDVALRCDPISGHVSLYWYRQALGQGPEFLTYFNYEAQQDKSGLPNDRFSAERPEGSISTLTIQRTEQRDSAMYRCASSPGQIHEQYFGPGTRLTVT.